Each of the 5 T cell receptor beta chains below was sequenced from the same sample in a study of blood T cell repertoires in COVID-19. The repertoire was sequenced with immunoSEQ multiplex PCR; TCRdb's copy has only in-frame clones and lacks some. The sample yields approximately 99,000 clones, 70% to 85% seen once. Sequences were obtained from peripheral blood. The receptors were sampled from a middle-aged woman with acute or convalescent COVID-19.

This rearrangement joins TRBV3-1 (or the pseudogene TRBV3-2) to TRBJ1-1; possible D gene TRBD1, 5 bases. CDR3 length equals 12 residues. V dropped 8 bases and J dropped 5 bases, with 12 bases sitting between them. Germline loops: CDR1 LGHDT, CDR2 YNNKEL (reference sequence). The CDR3 spells CASGLGGTEAFF. The CDR3 nucleotides read TGTGCCAGCGGTTTGGGGGGAACTGAAGCTTTCTTT.

This clone is a singleton in its sample. The chain carries TRBV12-3 or TRBV12-4 and TRBJ2-1; D may be TRBD1 (6 bases). V was shortened by 3 bases and J by 4 bases, with 7 bases between the two germline ends. CDR3 length: 13 amino acids. In DNA, the CDR3 is TGTGCCAGCAGTTTGAGGGGGTACAATGAGCAGTTCTTC. It yields the protein CASSLRGYNEQFF.

The chain has TRBV5-1 and TRBJ2-6; 8 positions agree with TRBD2. The CDR3 spans 15 residues. The V gene's germline CDR1 is SGHRS and CDR2 YFSETQ. V lost 6 bases and J lost 2; bases outside the gene matches: 4. CDR3 in amino acids: CASNSGGAGANVLTF. CDR3 sequence (DNA): TGCGCCAGCAATTCGGGAGGGGCTGGGGCCAACGTCCTGACTTTC.

The J gene is TRBJ2-5, the V gene TRBV18, with D perhaps matching TRBD2 (6 bases). The length of the CDR3 is 16 residues. Germline-derived CDR1 and CDR2 are KGHSH and LQKENI. Trimming removed 2 bases from V and 5 bases from J, with 18 bases in between. CDR3 coding DNA: TGTGCCAGCTCACCAAGCGGCGGGGCCGGTGGTGAGACCCAGTACTTC. Its protein product is CASSPSGGAGGETQYF.

The chain has TRBV18 and TRBJ2-7; D possibly corresponds to TRBD2 (6 bases). The CDR3 covers 14 residues. The ends were cut back, 2 bases at V and 3 bases at J, with 11 bases in the middle. CDR1 and CDR2 (germline): KGHSH, LQKENI. The CDR3 DNA is TGTGCCAGCTCACCAGGACTACTTAACTACGAGCAGTACTTC. This translates into CASSPGLLNYEQYF.